A selection of T cell receptor beta chains follows, all from one sample in a study of blood T cell repertoires in COVID-19. The table came from immunoSEQ multiplex PCR; TCRdb's copy has only in-frame clones and leaves some out. The profile covers roughly 360,000 clones, with 83% appearing a single time and about 5% taken by the ten largest. The sample taken for sequencing was PBMCs or T cells enriched from blood (not recorded which). Receptor source: a woman in her fifties or sixties who had recovered from COVID-19. The CDR3 runs from the conserved cysteine through the conserved F or W. A D gene is named only where the DNA matches it firmly. The size field is filled for only some rows; it gives once, few, many or a size class.

v_call	clone_size	d_call	j_call	cdr3_aa	cdr3_nt
TRBV11-3	NA	NA	TRBJ1-3	CASSLDAVRSGNTIYF	TGTGCCAGCAGCTTAGATGCAGTTCGCTCTGGAAACACCATATATTTT
TRBV28	few	NA	TRBJ1-4	CASRVGGTNEKLFF	TGTGCCAGCCGGGTTGGCGGGACTAATGAAAAACTGTTTTTT
TRBV28	NA	TRBD2	TRBJ2-1	CASSSLEGLAGVEVYEQFF	TGTGCCAGCAGCTCCCTCGAGGGACTAGCGGGAGTAGAGGTCTATGAGCAGTTCTTC
TRBV12-3/TRBV12-4	NA	TRBD1	TRBJ1-2	CASSPGGAWGYTF	TGTGCCAGCAGTCCAGGGGGCGCGTGGGGCTACACCTTC
TRBV30	NA	NA	TRBJ1-5	CAWYRREKNQPQHF	TGTGCCTGGTATAGACGGGAGAAAAATCAGCCCCAGCATTTT
TRBV19	few	NA	TRBJ1-3	CASKNREVLSGNTIYF	TGTGCCAGCAAAAACAGGGAAGTCCTCTCTGGAAACACCATATATTTT
TRBV11-2	NA	TRBD1	TRBJ2-1	CASSRRDRGTIGGEQFF	TGTGCCAGCAGCCGACGGGACAGGGGAACAATTGGTGGTGAGCAGTTCTTC
TRBV7-9	NA	NA	TRBJ2-3	CASSGQAEDTQYF	TGTGCCAGCAGCGGTCAGGCTGAAGATACGCAGTATTTT
TRBV5-6	NA	NA	TRBJ2-3	CASSYAGAGVHF	TGTGCCAGCAGCTACGCAGGGGCCGGTGTGCATTTT
TRBV6-1	NA	NA	TRBJ1-5	CASSEAGGSNQPQHF	TGTGCCAGCAGTGAAGCAGGAGGTTCCAATCAGCCCCAGCATTTT
TRBV19	once	TRBD2	TRBJ2-1	CASSIAGVGVGVNEQFF	TGTGCCAGTAGTATTGCGGGAGTGGGGGTAGGAGTCAATGAGCAGTTCTTC
TRBV30	NA	NA	TRBJ1-3	CAWSVQQRVRTGNTIYF	TGTGCCTGGAGTGTACAACAGAGGGTACGAACTGGAAACACCATATATTTT
TRBV4-3	few	NA	TRBJ2-2	CASSQGFAAGELFF	TGCGCCAGCAGCCAAGGATTTGCGGCCGGGGAGCTGTTTTTT
TRBV4-3	NA	NA	TRBJ1-4	CASSQLIDGEKLFF	TGCGCCAGCAGCCAACTCATAGATGGTGAAAAACTGTTTTTT
TRBV6-2/TRBV6-3	NA	TRBD1	TRBJ2-5	CASSRSGGPTGGWRETQYF	TGTGCCAGCAGCCGCTCAGGGGGTCCGACAGGGGGATGGCGTGAGACCCAGTACTTC
TRBV3-1/TRBV3-2	NA	NA	TRBJ1-4	CASSQSTTSNEKLFF	TGTGCCAGCAGCCAATCCACTACTTCTAATGAAAAACTGTTTTTT
TRBV5-5	NA	NA	TRBJ1-1	CASTYDFYGTEAFF	TGTGCCAGCACCTATGATTTCTACGGCACTGAAGCTTTCTTT
TRBV2	many	TRBD1	TRBJ1-5	CASSDDRGNQPQHF	TGTGCCAGCAGCGATGACAGGGGCAATCAGCCCCAGCATTTT
TRBV1	NA	NA	TRBJ1-4	CTSSTSYGAGSFTNEKLFF	TGCACCAGCAGCACCTCATATGGGGCAGGGTCCTTTACTAATGAAAAACTGTTTTTT
TRBV6-5	NA	TRBD1	TRBJ1-2	CASSLRAGGTDTF	TGTGCCAGCAGTTTAAGGGCAGGGGGCACCGACACCTTC
TRBV5-1	once	TRBD2	TRBJ2-1	CASSRTSGRANEQFF	TGCGCCAGCAGCAGAACTAGCGGGAGGGCCAATGAGCAGTTCTTC
TRBV9	NA	TRBD1	TRBJ1-2	CASSVTGGTGDGYTF	TGTGCCAGCAGCGTTACTGGCGGGACAGGGGATGGCTACACCTTC
TRBV18	NA	TRBD1	TRBJ1-3	CASSPTRQGGGNTIYF	TGTGCCAGCTCACCAACCCGACAGGGCGGGGGAAACACCATATATTTT
TRBV19	once	NA	TRBJ2-1	CASSMGLEVEFF	TGTGCCAGTAGTATGGGCTTGGAGGTGGAGTTCTTC
TRBV27	NA	NA	TRBJ1-2	CASSLNRNYGYTF	TGTGCCAGCAGTTTAAACAGGAACTATGGCTACACCTTC
TRBV20-1	NA	NA	TRBJ2-7	CSASGAGQFLYEQYF	TGCAGTGCTAGTGGGGCGGGACAGTTCCTTTACGAGCAGTACTTC
TRBV28	once	NA	TRBJ1-2	CASRVAGSGYGYTF	TGTGCCAGCAGGGTGGCAGGGTCGGGCTATGGCTACACCTTC
TRBV7-9	NA	TRBD1	TRBJ1-1	CASSFSSGTGASMNTEAFF	TGTGCCAGCAGCTTTTCCTCCGGGACAGGGGCCTCCATGAACACTGAAGCTTTCTTT
TRBV11-2	NA	NA	TRBJ2-7	CASSSLRDRSYEQYF	TGTGCCAGCAGCTCACTCAGGGATCGCTCCTACGAGCAGTACTTC
TRBV6-5	many	NA	TRBJ1-1	CASTYGGGEAFF	TGTGCCAGCACCTACGGTGGAGGTGAAGCTTTCTTT
TRBV27	few	NA	TRBJ2-1	CASSHPPRQGTLNEQFF	TGTGCCAGCAGTCACCCCCCACGGCAGGGAACTTTGAATGAGCAGTTCTTC
TRBV11-3	NA	TRBD1	TRBJ1-1	CASSWGTGNTEAFF	TGTGCCAGCAGCTGGGGGACAGGGAACACTGAAGCTTTCTTT
TRBV27	NA	TRBD1	TRBJ1-2	CASSFGTGDGYTF	TGTGCCAGCAGTTTTGGGACAGGGGACGGCTACACCTTC
TRBV30	few	TRBD1	TRBJ2-5	CACTRDRSYF	TGTGCCTGTACACGGGACAGGTCGTACTTC
TRBV3-1/TRBV3-2	NA	TRBD2	TRBJ2-3	CASSWRSAGDTDTQYF	TGTGCCAGCAGCTGGAGGTCAGCGGGAGATACAGATACGCAGTATTTT
TRBV27	NA	NA	TRBJ2-5	CASSPGGVETQYF	TGTGCCAGCAGTCCCGGAGGGGTTGAGACCCAGTACTTC
TRBV11-3	NA	NA	TRBJ1-1	CASSRGRVEAFF	TGTGCCAGCAGCCGAGGGCGTGTTGAAGCTTTCTTT
TRBV10-3	NA	NA	TRBJ2-1	CAISDSGGRSYNEQFF	TGTGCCATCAGTGATTCCGGGGGACGCTCCTACAATGAGCAGTTCTTC
TRBV7-2	NA	NA	TRBJ1-5	CASSPTRGSNQPQHF	TGTGCCAGCAGCCCGACCAGGGGAAGCAATCAGCCCCAGCATTTT
TRBV12-3/TRBV12-4	NA	NA	TRBJ1-3	CASSSRPPGTIYF	TGTGCCAGCAGTTCTCGCCCCCCCGGCACCATATATTTT
TRBV19	NA	TRBD2	TRBJ2-1	CASSTLAGSYNEQFF	TGTGCCAGTAGTACCCTAGCGGGGTCCTACAATGAGCAGTTCTTC
TRBV30	NA	NA	TRBJ1-5	CAWNTDTVGPQHF	TGTGCCTGGAACACGGACACGGTAGGGCCCCAGCATTTT
TRBV7-9	NA	NA	TRBJ1-1	CASSVDTSTEAFF	TGTGCCAGCAGCGTGGACACGAGTACTGAAGCTTTCTTT
TRBV6-5	NA	TRBD2	TRBJ2-7	CASSATSGGKSEQYF	TGTGCCAGCAGCGCGACTAGCGGGGGGAAGTCCGAGCAGTACTTC
TRBV19	NA	NA	TRBJ1-2	CASTGTPDFYGYTF	TGTGCCAGTACGGGAACCCCCGATTTCTATGGCTACACCTTC
TRBV5-1	NA	TRBD2	TRBJ2-2	CASSQRRASGGTGELFF	TGCGCCAGCAGCCAGCGGCGGGCTAGCGGGGGGACCGGGGAGCTGTTTTTT
TRBV19	NA	TRBD1	TRBJ1-2	CASTTGQSNYGYTF	TGTGCCAGTACCACGGGACAGAGTAACTATGGCTACACCTTC
TRBV30	NA	TRBD1	TRBJ1-5	CAWSSQGAQPQHF	TGTGCCTGGAGCAGTCAGGGGGCTCAGCCCCAGCATTTT
TRBV2	NA	NA	TRBJ1-5	CASRGRTFGNQPQHF	TGTGCCAGCAGGGGGAGGACGTTTGGCAATCAGCCCCAGCATTTT
TRBV7-2	NA	NA	TRBJ1-3	CASSLPSVRNTIYF	TGTGCCAGCAGCTTGCCATCGGTCAGAAACACCATATATTTT
TRBV11-2	NA	NA	TRBJ1-2	CASSLQGLYGYTF	TGTGCCAGCAGCTTACAGGGATTATATGGCTACACCTTC
TRBV4-1	NA	TRBD2	TRBJ2-3	CASSQLAAGTTDTQYF	TGCGCCAGCAGCCAACTAGCAGCGGGGACGACAGATACGCAGTATTTT